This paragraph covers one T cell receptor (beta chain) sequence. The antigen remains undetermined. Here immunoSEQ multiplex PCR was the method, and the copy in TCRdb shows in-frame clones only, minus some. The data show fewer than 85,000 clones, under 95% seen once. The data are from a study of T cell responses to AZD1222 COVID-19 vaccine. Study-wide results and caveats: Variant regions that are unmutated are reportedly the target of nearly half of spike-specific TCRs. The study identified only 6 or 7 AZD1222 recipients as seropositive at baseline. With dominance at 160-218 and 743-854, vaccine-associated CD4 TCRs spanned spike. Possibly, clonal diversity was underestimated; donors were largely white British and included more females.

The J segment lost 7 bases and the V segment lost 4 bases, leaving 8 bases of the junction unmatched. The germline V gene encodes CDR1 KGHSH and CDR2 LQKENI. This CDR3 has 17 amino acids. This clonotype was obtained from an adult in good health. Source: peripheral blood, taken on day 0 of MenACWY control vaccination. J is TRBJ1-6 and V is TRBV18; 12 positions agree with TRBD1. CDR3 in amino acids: CASSLTGTGGGNSPLHF. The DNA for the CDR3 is TGTGCCAGCTCACTTACCGGGACAGGGGGCGGGAATTCACCCCTCCACTTT.